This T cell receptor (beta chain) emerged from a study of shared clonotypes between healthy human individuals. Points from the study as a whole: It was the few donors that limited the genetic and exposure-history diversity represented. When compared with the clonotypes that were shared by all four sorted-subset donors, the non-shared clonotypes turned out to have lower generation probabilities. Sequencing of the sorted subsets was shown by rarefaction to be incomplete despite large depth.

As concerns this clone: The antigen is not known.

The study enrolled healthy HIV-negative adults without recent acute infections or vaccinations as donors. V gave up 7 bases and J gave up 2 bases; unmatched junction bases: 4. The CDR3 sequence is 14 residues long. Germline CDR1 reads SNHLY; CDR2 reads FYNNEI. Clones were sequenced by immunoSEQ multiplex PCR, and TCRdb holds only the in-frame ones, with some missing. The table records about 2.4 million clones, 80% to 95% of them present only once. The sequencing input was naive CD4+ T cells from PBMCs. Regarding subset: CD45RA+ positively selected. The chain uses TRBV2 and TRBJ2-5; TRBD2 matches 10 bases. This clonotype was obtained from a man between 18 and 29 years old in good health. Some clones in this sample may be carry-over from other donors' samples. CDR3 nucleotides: TGTGCCAGCAAACTAGCGGGACCACAAGAGACCCAGTACTTC. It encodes CASKLAGPQETQYF.